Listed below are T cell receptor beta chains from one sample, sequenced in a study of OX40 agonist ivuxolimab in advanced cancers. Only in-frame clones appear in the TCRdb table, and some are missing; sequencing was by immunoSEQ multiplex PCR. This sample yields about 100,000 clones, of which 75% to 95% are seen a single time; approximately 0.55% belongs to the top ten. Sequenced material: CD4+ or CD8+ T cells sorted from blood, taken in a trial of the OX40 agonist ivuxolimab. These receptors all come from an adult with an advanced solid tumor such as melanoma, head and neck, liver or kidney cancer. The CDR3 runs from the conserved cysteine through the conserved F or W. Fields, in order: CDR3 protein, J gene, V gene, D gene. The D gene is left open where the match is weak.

CDR3 protein: CASSLSVSGSRGSSSYNEQFF
J gene: TRBJ2-1
V gene: TRBV7-6
D gene: TRBD2

CDR3 protein: CASSNTGGDGYTF
J gene: TRBJ1-2
V gene: TRBV5-6
D gene: NA

CDR3 protein: CASSFWTYEQYF
J gene: TRBJ2-7
V gene: TRBV7-9
D gene: NA

CDR3 protein: CASSFDTQGARTGELFF
J gene: TRBJ2-2
V gene: TRBV5-5
D gene: TRBD1

CDR3 protein: CASSPDSTYEQYF
J gene: TRBJ2-7
V gene: TRBV7-2
D gene: NA

CDR3 protein: CASSSRVFGELFF
J gene: TRBJ2-2
V gene: TRBV6-6
D gene: NA

CDR3 protein: CASSDAGGEETQYF
J gene: TRBJ2-5
V gene: TRBV2
D gene: NA

CDR3 protein: CASSLVGNYYEQYF
J gene: TRBJ2-7
V gene: TRBV5-6
D gene: NA

CDR3 protein: CASTEPREEQFF
J gene: TRBJ2-1
V gene: TRBV6-1
D gene: NA

CDR3 protein: CASSFGPLNTGELFF
J gene: TRBJ2-2
V gene: TRBV7-2
D gene: NA

CDR3 protein: CATQETVYEQYF
J gene: TRBJ2-7
V gene: TRBV6-1
D gene: NA

CDR3 protein: CASSVGGLAGGEQFF
J gene: TRBJ2-1
V gene: TRBV6-4
D gene: TRBD2

CDR3 protein: CASGSYNEQFF
J gene: TRBJ2-1
V gene: TRBV4-1
D gene: NA

CDR3 protein: CAISESITDYEQYF
J gene: TRBJ2-7
V gene: TRBV10-3
D gene: NA

CDR3 protein: CASSPPALALNEQFF
J gene: TRBJ2-1
V gene: TRBV18
D gene: NA

CDR3 protein: CATSRDPRLTEAFF
J gene: TRBJ1-1
V gene: TRBV15
D gene: NA

CDR3 protein: CASSPAGAGLIGYTF
J gene: TRBJ1-2
V gene: TRBV4-1
D gene: NA

CDR3 protein: CASSRGQGVNEQYF
J gene: TRBJ2-7
V gene: TRBV28
D gene: TRBD1

CDR3 protein: CASRTRNTEAFF
J gene: TRBJ1-1
V gene: TRBV27
D gene: NA

CDR3 protein: CASSQDPAKDEQFF
J gene: TRBJ2-1
V gene: TRBV4-1
D gene: NA

CDR3 protein: CASSQGLVSYEQYF
J gene: TRBJ2-7
V gene: TRBV7-9
D gene: TRBD2

CDR3 protein: CASSFSGGTAFF
J gene: TRBJ1-1
V gene: TRBV6-6
D gene: TRBD1

CDR3 protein: CASSTGTANTEAFF
J gene: TRBJ1-1
V gene: TRBV19
D gene: TRBD1

CDR3 protein: CASSEALRLSQGPFSNQPQHF
J gene: TRBJ1-5
V gene: TRBV6-1
D gene: NA

CDR3 protein: CASSTLARGSDTQYF
J gene: TRBJ2-3
V gene: TRBV28
D gene: TRBD2

CDR3 protein: CASRGMGTEAFF
J gene: TRBJ1-1
V gene: TRBV6-6
D gene: NA

CDR3 protein: CASSRTRTGLRSYNEQFF
J gene: TRBJ2-1
V gene: TRBV5-1
D gene: TRBD1

CDR3 protein: CATSRDGVVVETQYF
J gene: TRBJ2-5
V gene: TRBV15
D gene: NA

CDR3 protein: CASSSLHGELFF
J gene: TRBJ2-2
V gene: TRBV7-6
D gene: NA

CDR3 protein: CASSPTDFIGGASYGQYF
J gene: TRBJ2-7
V gene: TRBV4-1
D gene: TRBD1

CDR3 protein: CASSLGFLTDTQYF
J gene: TRBJ2-3
V gene: TRBV7-2
D gene: NA

CDR3 protein: CASTSGQGFGANVLTF
J gene: TRBJ2-6
V gene: TRBV19
D gene: TRBD1

CDR3 protein: CASSLVVETQYF
J gene: TRBJ2-5
V gene: TRBV7-9
D gene: NA

CDR3 protein: CASSLEPGGNTEAFF
J gene: TRBJ1-1
V gene: TRBV5-1
D gene: TRBD1

CDR3 protein: CASSPGRGQETQYF
J gene: TRBJ2-5
V gene: TRBV18
D gene: NA

CDR3 protein: CASSIGQGRNTGELFF
J gene: TRBJ2-2
V gene: TRBV19
D gene: TRBD1

CDR3 protein: CASSLVMTGLSYEQYF
J gene: TRBJ2-7
V gene: TRBV5-1
D gene: TRBD1

CDR3 protein: CASSWGPGSIAEAFF
J gene: TRBJ1-1
V gene: TRBV7-2
D gene: NA

CDR3 protein: CASSQARGRSEKLFF
J gene: TRBJ1-4
V gene: TRBV23-1
D gene: TRBD1

CDR3 protein: CASSLGFLQETQYF
J gene: TRBJ2-5
V gene: TRBV28
D gene: NA

CDR3 protein: CASSPVAAQNTGELFF
J gene: TRBJ2-2
V gene: TRBV18
D gene: NA

CDR3 protein: CASRRQGLYQPQHF
J gene: TRBJ1-5
V gene: TRBV6-5
D gene: TRBD1

CDR3 protein: CASSGTGTGNTIYF
J gene: TRBJ1-3
V gene: TRBV9
D gene: TRBD1

CDR3 protein: CASSDGRGAYNEQFF
J gene: TRBJ2-1
V gene: TRBV7-2
D gene: NA

CDR3 protein: CASRTSGSSYNEQFF
J gene: TRBJ2-1
V gene: TRBV5-1
D gene: TRBD2

CDR3 protein: CASSEPRRRGRGYNEQFF
J gene: TRBJ2-1
V gene: TRBV2
D gene: TRBD2

CDR3 protein: CASKRGLGGNQPQHF
J gene: TRBJ1-5
V gene: TRBV19
D gene: TRBD1

CDR3 protein: CASSPRTGWDTQYF
J gene: TRBJ2-3
V gene: TRBV18
D gene: TRBD1

CDR3 protein: CASSNGQTYEQYF
J gene: TRBJ2-7
V gene: TRBV5-8
D gene: NA

CDR3 protein: CASSLRDRAQGTEAFF
J gene: TRBJ1-1
V gene: TRBV7-3
D gene: TRBD1

CDR3 protein: CASSRRQLNTEAFF
J gene: TRBJ1-1
V gene: TRBV5-4
D gene: NA

CDR3 protein: CASSLAALPAAEQYF
J gene: TRBJ2-7
V gene: TRBV11-1
D gene: NA

CDR3 protein: CASSLEPLAFGANVLTF
J gene: TRBJ2-6
V gene: TRBV11-2
D gene: NA

CDR3 protein: CASSPPSRISYEQYF
J gene: TRBJ2-7
V gene: TRBV18
D gene: NA

CDR3 protein: CASRKTRGWGSEQFF
J gene: TRBJ2-1
V gene: TRBV7-2
D gene: NA

CDR3 protein: CASSLPGTSGSTDTQYF
J gene: TRBJ2-3
V gene: TRBV5-1
D gene: TRBD2

CDR3 protein: CASSLEGGGPYGYTF
J gene: TRBJ1-2
V gene: TRBV7-9
D gene: TRBD1

CDR3 protein: CASSWTRDSYEQYF
J gene: TRBJ2-7
V gene: TRBV6-5
D gene: NA

CDR3 protein: CSVEKDSRPTYEQYF
J gene: TRBJ2-7
V gene: TRBV29-1
D gene: NA

CDR3 protein: CASSRTSGTDTQYF
J gene: TRBJ2-3
V gene: TRBV9
D gene: NA